One sample yielded the 7 T cell receptor beta chains listed below, sequenced in a study of blood T cell repertoires in COVID-19. Here immunoSEQ multiplex PCR was the method, and the copy in TCRdb shows in-frame clones only, minus some. The sample contains some 300,000 clones, 80% to 90% of which appear only once. Sequenced: PBMCs or T cells enriched from blood (not recorded which). Source of these receptors: a man aged 25-40 years who had recovered from COVID-19.

The rearrangement uses TRBV28 and TRBJ2-7; the D is unclear. Trimming cost V 1 base and J 1 base, with 11 bases left between them. This CDR3 is built from 15 residues. Germline V CDR1 and CDR2: MDHEN, SYDVKM. CDR3 nucleotides: TGTGCCAGCAGTTTATCCCCCGACAATTCCTACGAGCAGTACTTC. Translated, it gives CASSLSPDNSYEQYF.

This clone was counted only a few times. The chain has TRBV21-1 and TRBJ2-1; TRBD2 is taken as the D call from the table, unchecked against the DNA. TRBV21-1 is shown as a pseudogene. This CDR3 region has 15 residues. This CDR3 is CASSKAVLGNNEQFF. CDR3 nucleotide sequence: TGTGCCAGCAGCAAAGCGGTTCTCGGGAACAATGAGCAGTTCTTC.

This clone was detected only once. The chain joins TRBV5-1 to TRBJ1-4; D gene ambiguous. CDR1 SGHRS and CDR2 YFSETQ come from the germline V gene. The CDR3 runs 14 residues. Trimming removed 0 bases from V and 14 bases from J, with 17 bases in between. The CDR3 loop is CASSLEGFGRGLFF. Written as DNA, the CDR3 is TGCGCCAGCAGCTTGGAAGGTTTCGGAAGAGGGCTGTTTTTT.

This sequence joins TRBV24-1 and TRBJ2-1, with 9 bases matching TRBD1. V was clipped by 7 bases and J by 1 base; unmatched bases: 1. The germline V gene encodes CDR1 KGHDR and CDR2 SFDVKD. The CDR3 length is 14 residues. The CDR3 reads CATRGTGSYNEQFF. CDR3 nucleotide sequence: TGTGCCACCAGGGGGACAGGGTCCTACAATGAGCAGTTCTTC.

The chain links TRBV5-1 to TRBJ2-1; 8 bases map to TRBD2. Per germline, CDR1 SGHRS and CDR2 YFSETQ. The CDR3 is made up of 15 amino acids. V gave up 5 bases and J gave up 8 bases; unmatched junction bases: 12. The CDR3 region has the DNA TGCGCCAGCAGGCTCCGGGGAGCGGGAGTCTATGAGCAGTTCTTC. This gives the protein CASRLRGAGVYEQFF.

The chain couples TRBV9 to TRBJ1-3, with D perhaps matching TRBD1 (5 bases). Germline V gene data show CDR1 as SGDLS and CDR2 as YYNGEE. This CDR3 is 12 amino acids long. V was cut by 0 bases and J by 11 bases, with 9 bases left in between. This chain's CDR3 is CASSVDRGAIYF. The DNA for the CDR3 is TGTGCCAGCAGCGTAGATCGGGGGGCCATATATTTT.

The chain is built from TRBV6-5 and TRBJ1-1; TRBD1 matches 9 bases. The J segment lost 1 base and the V segment lost 4 bases, leaving 7 bases of the junction unmatched. The CDR3 is made up of 16 amino acids. Germline CDR1 and CDR2: MNHEY and SVGAGI. CDR3 DNA sequence: TGTGCCAGCAGTTCGGAACCGACAGGGGGGAACACTGAAGCTTTCTTT. It codes for CASSSEPTGGNTEAFF.